This entry concerns a single T cell receptor (beta chain). Using RNA transcripts as the source, TCR beta CDR3 regions were amplified. The primer set for the first-round RT-PCR of the TCR CDR3 was HTBI. TCRdb analysed the multiplex PCR reads with MiXCR anew, one entry per CDR3 protein. The repertoire holds approximately 100,000 distinct CDR3 sequences, with about 37% as singletons. The sample comes from a study of T cells in Graves' hyperthyroidism and ophthalmopathy. Unmatched junction bases numbered 5, after V lost 5 bases and J lost 2 bases. The CDR3 is 15 amino acids. Looked up from germline, CDR1 is SGHVS and CDR2 is FNYEAQ.

V is TRBV7-6 and J is TRBJ1-3; the match to TRBD1 covers 8 bases. The clonotype comes from a woman in her twenties or thirties with Graves' hyperthyroidism. Material for sequencing was peripheral blood or thyroid tissue (not recorded which). As DNA, the CDR3 is TGTGCCAGCAGCCCAGGGGGCGGGGCTGGAAACACCATATATTTT. This translates into CASSPGGGAGNTIYF.